A selection of T cell receptor beta chains follows, all from one sample in a study of shared clonotypes between healthy human individuals. The protocol was immunoSEQ multiplex PCR, while the TCRdb copy is restricted to in-frame clones and leaves out a portion. Seen here are 2 million to 2.5 million clones, more than 90% observed once, and the top ten hold 0.13%. Source material: naive CD4+ T cells sorted from blood. The origin of the receptors is a man between 18 and 35 years old in good health. The CDR3 runs from the conserved cysteine through the conserved F or W. D genes are given only for firm matches. Clone size is stated in some rows and not others, as once, few, many or a class when expanded.

clone_size	d_call	j_call	v_call	cdr3_nt	cdr3_aa
-	-	TRBJ2-1	TRBV4-3	TGCGCCAGCAGCCAAGCCGACTCCTCCCTCTCCTACAATGAGCAGTTCTTC	CASSQADSSLSYNEQFF
-	-	TRBJ1-4	TRBV5-1	TGCGCCAGCAGCTTGGCTGCCGAGGGGTATGAAAAACTGTTTTTT	CASSLAAEGYEKLFF
-	TRBD1	TRBJ1-6	TRBV6-4	TGTGCCAGCAAGGGGGGGACAGGGAATTCACCCCTCCACTTT	CASKGGTGNSPLHF
-	-	TRBJ1-2	TRBV29-1	TGCAGCGAAAACTATGGCTACACCTTC	CSENYGYTF
-	-	TRBJ2-1	TRBV7-2	TGTGCCAGCAGCTTAGAACGGAGAATGAACAATGAGCAGTTCTTC	CASSLERRMNNEQFF
-	-	TRBJ1-1	TRBV30	TGTGCCTGGGGGACATCTAGGAGGAACACTGAAGCTTTCTTT	CAWGTSRRNTEAFF
-	TRBD1	TRBJ1-3	TRBV9	TGTGCCAGCAGCCAGACAGGGGAAGGAAACACCATATATTTT	CASSQTGEGNTIYF
-	-	TRBJ2-5	TRBV6-1	TGTGCCAGCAGTGAATTGGCAGGGGGGCTCACAGAGACCCAGTACTTC	CASSELAGGLTETQYF
-	-	TRBJ2-1	TRBV29-1	TGCAGCGTTAGGGGCACCTACAATGAGCAGTTCTTC	CSVRGTYNEQFF
-	-	TRBJ1-2	TRBV25-1	TGTGCCAGCAGTGAATATGGGGTCGACTTATATGGCTACACCTTC	CASSEYGVDLYGYTF
-	-	TRBJ2-5	TRBV5-6	TGTGCCAGCAGCTTGACTGAGATACGAGAGACCCAGTACTTC	CASSLTEIRETQYF
-	-	TRBJ1-1	TRBV14	TGTGCCAGCAGCCAGACGGAGGTCACTGAAGCTTTCTTT	CASSQTEVTEAFF
-	-	TRBJ1-6	TRBV25-1	TGTGCCAGCAGTGCCATCGGGAGTAATGTACCCCTCCACTTT	CASSAIGSNVPLHF
once	-	TRBJ1-2	TRBV18	TGTGCCAGCTCACAGGGACCGTCGGGGGAATTTTTTGGCTACACCTTC	CASSQGPSGEFFGYTF
-	TRBD1	TRBJ1-3	TRBV5-4	TGTGCCAGCAGCTCGGGACAGTCCCAAGGAAACACCATATATTTT	CASSSGQSQGNTIYF
-	-	TRBJ1-1	TRBV5-4	TGTGCCAGCGGGAGTCTAGGGCTCGGCACTGAAGCTTTCTTT	CASGSLGLGTEAFF
-	-	TRBJ1-2	TRBV7-9	TGTGCCAGCAGCCCCTCAGGGAACTATGGCTACACCTTC	CASSPSGNYGYTF
-	TRBD1	TRBJ1-4	TRBV2	TGTGCCAGCAGTTGGCCGGGACAGAAATCAACTAATGAAAAACTGTTTTTT	CASSWPGQKSTNEKLFF
-	TRBD2	TRBJ2-1	TRBV10-1	TGCGCCAGCAGTAGGGCTAGCGGGGCTGGTGAGCAGTTCTTC	CASSRASGAGEQFF
-	-	TRBJ2-1	TRBV5-1	TGCGCCAGCAGCTTGGCTGGAGGGGTGTCCTACAATGAGCAGTTCTTC	CASSLAGGVSYNEQFF
-	-	TRBJ1-2	TRBV6-5	TGTGCCAGCAGTTACGGTGGGGGTGCCGGGTGGTATGGCTACACCTTC	CASSYGGGAGWYGYTF
-	-	TRBJ2-3	TRBV10-3	TGTGCCATCAGTGCTGGTCTAGGGGATACGCAGTATTTT	CAISAGLGDTQYF
-	-	TRBJ1-2	TRBV20-1	TGCAGTGCTTGGACCGTCTATGGCTACACCTTC	CSAWTVYGYTF
-	TRBD1	TRBJ2-5	TRBV10-3	TGTGCCATCAGAACAGGGGAACAGCGAGGGACCCAGTACTTC	CAIRTGEQRGTQYF
-	-	TRBJ1-5	TRBV6-1	TGTGCCAGCTTATCCTCACTCTTTTACAATCAGCCCCAGCATTTT	CASLSSLFYNQPQHF
-	TRBD1	TRBJ2-4	TRBV13	TGTGCCAGCAGCTTAAGAGGGACAGACCCAGCCAAAAACATTCAGTACTTC	CASSLRGTDPAKNIQYF
once	-	TRBJ2-2	TRBV12-5	TGTGCTAGTGGTTTGGTACAGAAGGGCGCAACTTCTGGGGACGGGGAGCTGTTTTTT	CASGLVQKGATSGDGELFF
-	-	TRBJ1-2	TRBV7-9	TGTGCCAGCAGCTTAGAGTCTGGAGTTGGCTACACCTTC	CASSLESGVGYTF
-	TRBD1	TRBJ1-5	TRBV6-1	TGTGCCAGCAGTGCTATCCCGACAGGGGGCGGGGTTCAGCCCCAGCATTTT	CASSAIPTGGGVQPQHF
-	TRBD1	TRBJ1-2	TRBV5-1	TGCGCCAGCAGGACAGGGATTCGAGATGGCTACACCTTC	CASRTGIRDGYTF
-	-	TRBJ2-1	TRBV6-5	TGTGCCAGCAGTTACGGGGACCGGCAGAATGAGCAGTTCTTC	CASSYGDRQNEQFF
-	-	TRBJ2-1	TRBV11-3	TGTGCCAGCAGCTTAGACCATGAGCAGTTCTTC	CASSLDHEQFF
-	-	TRBJ1-2	TRBV10-3	TGTGCCATCAGTGAGTTGGTGGGAGGCTACACCTTC	CAISELVGGYTF
-	-	TRBJ2-5	TRBV28	TGTGCCAGCAGTTCTGGGGCGGCAGGGCAAGAGACCCAGTACTTC	CASSSGAAGQETQYF
few	TRBD2	TRBJ2-2	TRBV25-1	TGTGCCAGCAGTGATGGGACTAGCCGGGTCGGGGAGCTGTTTTTT	CASSDGTSRVGELFF
-	-	TRBJ1-5	TRBV2	TGTGCCAGCAGTGAAGGGGGCAGCGGCAATCAGCCCCAGCATTTT	CASSEGGSGNQPQHF
-	TRBD1	TRBJ1-5	TRBV5-5	TGTGCCAGCAGCTTGGCAGGACAGGGGAGCAATCAGCCCCAGCATTTT	CASSLAGQGSNQPQHF
-	TRBD2	TRBJ2-1	TRBV5-1	TGCGCCAGCAGCACCAGGACTAGCGGGGGACCATTCAATGAGCAGTTCTTC	CASSTRTSGGPFNEQFF
-	-	TRBJ1-4	TRBV19	TGTGCCAGTTCCATACTCCGGACAGACGAAAGAGAAAAACTGTTTTTT	CASSILRTDEREKLFF
-	-	TRBJ1-5	TRBV25-1	TGTGCCAGCAGTGAAGGGGGGGCGAGGCAGCCCCAGCATTTT	CASSEGGARQPQHF
few	-	TRBJ2-7	TRBV10-3	TGTGCCATCAGTGGGGGCTCCTCCTACGAGCAGTACTTC	CAISGGSSYEQYF
-	-	TRBJ2-3	TRBV9	TGTGCCAGCAGCGTAGTTCCGTTGGCAGGGGCCGATACGCAGTATTTT	CASSVVPLAGADTQYF
-	-	TRBJ2-1	TRBV7-8	TGTGCCAGCAGCTTATCCAGGGGCAATGAGCAGTTCTTC	CASSLSRGNEQFF
-	-	TRBJ1-4	TRBV28	TGTGCCAGCAGTTCTGGGGGGACTAATGAAAAACTGTTTTTT	CASSSGGTNEKLFF
few	-	TRBJ1-5	TRBV6-1	TGTGCCACCATTCAGGCAGGAAACAATCAGCCCCAGCATTTT	CATIQAGNNQPQHF
-	-	TRBJ2-2	TRBV7-3	TGTGCCAGCAGCTCCGGAGGGGTCACCGGGGAGCTGTTTTTT	CASSSGGVTGELFF
-	-	TRBJ2-7	TRBV7-6	TGTGCCAGCAGCTTAGAGGAGGGGGCGTACGAGCAGTACTTC	CASSLEEGAYEQYF
-	TRBD1	TRBJ2-7	TRBV5-1	TGCGCCAGCAGCTTGGGAGGACAGGGGACCTACTACGAGCAGTACTTC	CASSLGGQGTYYEQYF
once	-	TRBJ1-3	TRBV5-4	TGTGCCAGCCACGAAGGAAACACCATATATTTT	CASHEGNTIYF
-	-	TRBJ1-5	TRBV29-1	TGCAGCGTTGCCATGCAGGATCGCAATCAGCCCCAGCATTTT	CSVAMQDRNQPQHF
once	-	TRBJ2-2	TRBV10-3	TGTGCCATCAGCCGTATACATGAGGGGGCCGGGGAGCTGTTTTTT	CAISRIHEGAGELFF
-	-	TRBJ2-7	TRBV5-1	TGCGCCAGCAGCTTGGCCAGTATGGGGAGCTCCTACGAGCAGTACTTC	CASSLASMGSSYEQYF
-	TRBD1	TRBJ1-2	TRBV7-9	TGTGCCAGCAGCTCGGCGACAGGGATGACTGGCTACACCTTC	CASSSATGMTGYTF
-	TRBD1	TRBJ2-3	TRBV6-5	TGTGCCAGCAGTTACAACAGGGGGAGCGATACGCAGTATTTT	CASSYNRGSDTQYF
-	-	TRBJ2-1	TRBV5-6	TGTGCCAGCAGCTCCTTTGGGGCCTACAATGAGCAGTTCTTC	CASSSFGAYNEQFF
-	-	TRBJ2-2	TRBV5-1	TGCGCCAGCAGCTTGGGTTGGACAGTGAACACCGGGGAGCTGTTTTTT	CASSLGWTVNTGELFF
-	-	TRBJ2-3	TRBV5-1	TGCGCCAGCGCCCCAGGAGGGGTTGGCACAGATACGCAGTATTTT	CASAPGGVGTDTQYF
-	TRBD2	TRBJ2-5	TRBV23-1	TGCGCCAGCAGTCTTCAAAGACTAGCGGGACAAGAGACCCAGTACTTC	CASSLQRLAGQETQYF
-	TRBD1	TRBJ1-1	TRBV12-5	TGTGCTAGTGGTTTGGCCGACAGGGGGCGGGACACTGAAGCTTTCTTT	CASGLADRGRDTEAFF
-	TRBD1	TRBJ1-1	TRBV27	TGTGCCAGCAGTTACAATACCGGGACAGCTGAAGCTTTCTTT	CASSYNTGTAEAFF